The clone carrying this T cell receptor (beta chain) is a singleton in its sample. These data belong to a study of cytomegalovirus exposure and HLA in healthy donors. It was with 60 Vbeta and 13 Jbeta primers that the PCR ran. Produced via immunoSEQ multiplex PCR; TCRdb's table is partial and in-frame only. The sample yields 100,000 to 140,000 clones, approximately 79% seen once. This CDR3 comprises 15 residues. V shed 5 bases and J shed 4 bases, with 17 bases lying between them. CDR1 and CDR2 from the germline V gene are SNHLY and FYNNEI. The specimen sequenced was PBMCs. The gene calls are TRBV2 and TRBJ2-5, with a possible D match to TRBD2 (6 bases). This TCR derives from a middle-aged woman in good health and CMV-seropositive. The CDR3 nucleotides read TGTGCCAGCAGTCTTGACCGATCGGGAGCAGAGACCCAGTACTTC. Translation: CASSLDRSGAETQYF.